This T cell receptor (beta chain) was profiled in a study of T-cell memory formation after mild COVID-19. The CDR3 runs 16 residues. V gave up 1 base and J gave up 1 base; unmatched junction bases: 3. CDR1 is MGHRA and CDR2 is YSYEKL in the germline V gene. A few counts support this clonotype. Each CDR3 protein gets one entry after TCRdb re-called the 5' RACE reads with MiXCR. The sample shows around 160,000 distinct CDR3 sequences, around 10% of them seen only once. This rearrangement joins TRBV4-1 to TRBJ1-4, with 7 positions matching TRBD1. This receptor was obtained from a man in his late teens or twenties who had mild COVID-19 (a few samples of this study predate the infection). Cell type and time point are not known. Sequenced input: PBMCs or a T cell subset sorted from them (not recorded which). Written as DNA, the CDR3 is TGCGCCAGCAGCCAAGCCAGGGGGGTAACTAATGAAAAACTGTTTTTT. It encodes CASSQARGVTNEKLFF.